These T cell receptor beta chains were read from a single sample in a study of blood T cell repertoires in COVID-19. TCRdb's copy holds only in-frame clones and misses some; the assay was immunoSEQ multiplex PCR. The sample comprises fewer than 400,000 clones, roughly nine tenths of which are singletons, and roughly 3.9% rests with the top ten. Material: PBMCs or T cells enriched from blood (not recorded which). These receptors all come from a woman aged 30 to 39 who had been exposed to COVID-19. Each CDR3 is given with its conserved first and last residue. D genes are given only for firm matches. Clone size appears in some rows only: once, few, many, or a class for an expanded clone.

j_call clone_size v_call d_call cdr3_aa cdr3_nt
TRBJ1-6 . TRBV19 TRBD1 CASSIGDRVYRILHF TGTGCCAGTAGTATAGGCGACAGGGTTTACCGGATCCTCCACTTT
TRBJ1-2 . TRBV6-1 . CASSDGGGGYGYTF TGTGCCAGCAGTGATGGGGGGGGCGGCTATGGCTACACCTTC
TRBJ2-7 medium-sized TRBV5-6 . CASTSLLVDTYEQYF TGTGCCAGCACCTCATTACTCGTAGACACCTACGAGCAGTACTTC
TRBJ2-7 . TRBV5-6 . CASSLDRDSYEQYF TGTGCCAGCAGCTTAGACAGAGACTCCTACGAGCAGTACTTC
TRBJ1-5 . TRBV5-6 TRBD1 CASSRGTVNQPQHF TGTGCCAGCAGTCGAGGGACAGTCAATCAGCCCCAGCATTTT
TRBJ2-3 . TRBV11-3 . CASSLDGSTDTQYF TGTGCCAGCAGCCTAGACGGTAGCACAGATACGCAGTATTTT
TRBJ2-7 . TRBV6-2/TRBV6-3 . CASSPLGELGEQYF TGTGCCAGCAGTCCCCTCGGGGAATTGGGCGAGCAGTACTTC
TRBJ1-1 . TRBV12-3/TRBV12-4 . CASSLPTNTEAFF TGTGCCAGCAGTTTGCCTACGAACACTGAAGCTTTCTTT
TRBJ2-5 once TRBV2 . CASGEQGPETQYF TGTGCCAGCGGGGAACAGGGCCCAGAGACCCAGTACTTC
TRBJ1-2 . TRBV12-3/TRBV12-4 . CASSFETVHGYTF TGTGCCAGCAGTTTCGAGACAGTCCATGGCTACACCTTC
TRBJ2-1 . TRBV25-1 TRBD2 CASSEGTRSDEQFF TGTGCCAGCAGTGAAGGGACTAGATCCGATGAGCAGTTCTTC
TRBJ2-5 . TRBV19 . CASSIGGVGQETQYF TGTGCCAGTAGTATAGGCGGGGTTGGTCAAGAGACCCAGTACTTC
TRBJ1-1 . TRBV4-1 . CASSQSARLNTEAFF TGCGCCAGCAGCCAATCGGCGAGGCTAAACACTGAAGCTTTCTTT
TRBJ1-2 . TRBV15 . CATSRRIGRGVGYGYTF TGTGCCACCAGCAGACGAATAGGGAGGGGAGTTGGCTATGGCTACACCTTC
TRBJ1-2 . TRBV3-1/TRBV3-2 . CASSPDKDSGYTF TGTGCCAGCAGCCCAGACAAAGACTCTGGCTACACCTTC
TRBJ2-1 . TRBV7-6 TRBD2 CASTATSGSPYNEQFF TGTGCCAGCACCGCGACTAGCGGGTCGCCCTACAATGAGCAGTTCTTC
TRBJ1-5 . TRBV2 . CASSEQASNQPQHF TGTGCCAGCAGTGAGCAGGCCAGCAATCAGCCCCAGCATTTT
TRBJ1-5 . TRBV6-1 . CASSEFRGLSDQPQHF TGTGCCAGCAGTGAGTTCAGGGGCCTATCTGATCAGCCCCAGCATTTT
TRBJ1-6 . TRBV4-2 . CASSQDPVQFLIYNSPLHF TGTGCCAGCAGCCAAGATCCTGTCCAGTTCCTGATCTATAATTCACCCCTCCACTTT
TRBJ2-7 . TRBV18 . CASSPANYEQYF TGTGCCAGCTCACCGGCAAACTACGAGCAGTACTTC
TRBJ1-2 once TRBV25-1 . CASSEGEGYGYTF TGTGCCAGCAGTGAAGGCGAGGGATATGGCTACACCTTC
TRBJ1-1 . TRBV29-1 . CSVRRGSDTEAFF TGCAGCGTCCGGAGGGGTTCGGACACTGAAGCTTTCTTT
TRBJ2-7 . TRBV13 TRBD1 CASSSRTGSSYEQYF TGTGCCAGCAGCTCCCGGACAGGGAGCTCCTACGAGCAGTACTTC
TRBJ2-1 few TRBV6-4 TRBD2 CASSLAGSSNEQFF TGTGCCAGCTCCCTAGCGGGTTCCAGCAATGAGCAGTTCTTC
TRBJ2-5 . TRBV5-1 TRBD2 CASSLAFGRGIRETQYF TGCGCCAGCAGCTTGGCTTTCGGGCGGGGGATACGGGAGACCCAGTACTTC
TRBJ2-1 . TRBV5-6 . CASSLRVRSKQFF TGTGCCAGCAGCTTACGTGTGAGGTCAAAGCAGTTCTTC
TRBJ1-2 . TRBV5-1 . CASSATGRYGYTF TGCGCCAGCAGCGCAACAGGGAGATATGGCTACACCTTC
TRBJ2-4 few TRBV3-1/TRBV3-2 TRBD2 CASSSKRGAPGNIQYF TGTGCCAGCAGCTCTAAGCGGGGGGCCCCTGGGAACATTCAGTACTTC
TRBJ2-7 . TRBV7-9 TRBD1 CASSSHRGSYEQYF TGTGCCAGCAGCTCCCACAGGGGCTCCTACGAGCAGTACTTC
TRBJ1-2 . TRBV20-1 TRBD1 CSASPGQGAYGYTF TGCAGTGCTAGTCCGGGACAGGGGGCCTATGGCTACACCTTC
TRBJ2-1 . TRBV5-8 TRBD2 CASSPPGLAGGNYNEQFF TGTGCCAGCAGCCCGCCGGGACTAGCGGGGGGGAACTACAATGAGCAGTTCTTC
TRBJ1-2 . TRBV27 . CASSLGFFSGVNYGYTF TGTGCCAGCAGTTTAGGGTTTTTTTCAGGGGTTAACTATGGCTACACCTTC
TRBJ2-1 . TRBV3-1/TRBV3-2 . CASSQIVGAGEQFF TGTGCCAGCAGCCAAATAGTCGGGGCGGGAGAGCAGTTCTTC
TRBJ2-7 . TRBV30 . CAWTFGHTYEQYF TGTGCCTGGACCTTCGGACACACCTACGAGCAGTACTTC
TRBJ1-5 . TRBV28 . CASWGGGNNNQPQHF TGTGCCAGCTGGGGGGGAGGAAATAACAATCAGCCCCAGCATTTT
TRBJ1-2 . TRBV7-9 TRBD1 CASSPRGQNYYGYTF TGTGCCAGCAGCCCGCGGGGACAGAATTACTATGGCTACACCTTC
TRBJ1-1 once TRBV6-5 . CASSRGWNTEAFF TGTGCCAGTAGCCGGGGGTGGAACACTGAAGCTTTCTTT
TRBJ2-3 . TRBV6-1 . CASSEVGARSDTQYF TGTGCCAGCAGTGAGGTGGGGGCCCGATCAGATACGCAGTATTTT
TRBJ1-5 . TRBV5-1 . CASSLDAGVQPQHF TGCGCCAGCAGCTTGGATGCAGGGGTTCAGCCCCAGCATTTT
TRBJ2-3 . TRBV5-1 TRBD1 CASSLEPGQSTDTQYF TGCGCCAGCAGCCTCGAACCGGGACAGAGCACAGATACGCAGTATTTT
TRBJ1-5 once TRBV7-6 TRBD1 CASSLTGGQPQHF TGTGCCAGCAGCCTAACAGGGGGTCAGCCCCAGCATTTT
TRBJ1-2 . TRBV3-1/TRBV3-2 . CASKRRVGQSDGYTF TGTGCCAGCAAGCGAAGAGTGGGGCAGAGTGATGGCTACACCTTC
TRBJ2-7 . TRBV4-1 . CASSQGDMRMGEQYF TGCGCCAGCAGCCAAGGGGACATGAGAATGGGCGAGCAGTACTTC